What follows describes a single TCR beta chain. V trimming: 2 bases; J trimming: 0 bases; junction bases outside the gene matches: 4. CDR3 length: 17 residues. Germline CDR1 reads SGHTA; CDR2 reads FQGNSA. The data were obtained in a study of blood T cells in healthy people across ages. PCR was performed a second time for about 7 to 12 cycles using a sample-barcoded 5' primer and a J-beta primer mix. TCRdb called the 5' RACE reads again in MiXCR, with one record for every CDR3 protein. The table has some 1.8 million distinct CDR3 sequences, about 39% seen once; the top ten hold under 25%. The clonotype originates from a human donor in good health. What was sequenced was blood. This chain joins TRBV7-2 and TRBJ2-6, with 7 bases matching TRBD1. DNA of the CDR3: TGTGCCAGCAGCTTAACAGGGGCTAACTCTGGGGCCAACGTCCTGACTTTC. Its protein product is CASSLTGANSGANVLTF.